What follows are 24 T cell receptor beta chains derived from one specimen sequenced in a study of T cell repertoires in cytomegalovirus infection. TCRdb reprocessed the reads with MiXCR, giving one entry per CDR3 protein. There are roughly 760,000 distinct CDR3 sequences in the sample; 35% to 40% occur only once, and around 3% lies in the top ten. The material sequenced was PBMCs. These receptors all stem from a human donor in good health (CMV status not recorded). Some clones in this sample may be carry-over from other donors' samples.

The genes are TRBV20-1 and TRBJ2-5, with TRBD2 matching 8 bases. V lost 0 bases, J lost 2 bases, and 14 bases stayed unmatched. The CDR3 sequence is 18 residues long. Germline loops: CDR1 DFQATT, CDR2 SNEGSKA (reference sequence). CDR3 sequence (DNA): TGCAGTGCTAGAGACTTTGGGGAGGGTAGCGGGGATCAAGAGACCCAGTACTTC. As protein: CSARDFGEGSGDQETQYF.

As concerns this clonotype: Likely a read error: the CDR3 ends without its conserved phenylalanine or tryptophan. V is TRBV7-8 and J is TRBJ2-1; a possible D gene is TRBD1 (6 bases). The CDR3 is 14 residues long. In germline, CDR1 is SGHVS, CDR2 FQNEAQ. V lost 3 bases and J lost 9, with 15 bases in between. CDR3: CASSFNRDSIEQFC. The CDR3 bases are TGTGCCAGCAGCTTTAACAGGGATAGTATTGAGCAGTTCTGC.

The V and J genes are TRBV24-1 and TRBJ2-1; D gene ambiguous. This CDR3 has 15 residues. Deletions cut 4 bases from V and 5 bases from J, with 14 bases between. From germline, CDR1 is KGHDR and CDR2 SFDVKD. The CDR3 DNA reads TGTGCCACCAGTGACACGGTGGGCGGCAACAATGAGCAGTTCTTC. It encodes CATSDTVGGNNEQFF.

The chain carries TRBV3-1 and TRBJ2-1; 7 nucleotides match TRBD2. V shed 0 bases, J shed 4 bases, and the junction held 9 bases outside the gene matches. The CDR3 contains 17 residues. CDR1 and CDR2 from the germline V gene are LGHDT and YNNKEL (reference sequence). CDR3 in amino acids: CASSQETVSGLYNEQFF. The CDR3 coding sequence is TGTGCCAGCAGCCAAGAGACCGTTAGCGGGCTTTACAATGAGCAGTTCTTC.

This clonotype occurred a few times. The chain joins TRBV5-4 to TRBJ2-7; 13 bases fit TRBD2. Germline V gives CDR1 SGHNT, CDR2 YYREEE (reference sequence). The CDR3 spans 15 residues. V shed 4 bases and J 2 bases; nucleotides not matched to a gene: 3. In nucleotides, the CDR3 is TGTGCCAGCAGCACTAGCGGGAGGGTACCCTACGAGCAGTACTTC. The encoded protein is CASSTSGRVPYEQYF.

The chain combines TRBV7-9 with TRBJ2-2; 7 nucleotides agree with TRBD2. Trimming took 10 bases from V and 7 from J; bases not matched to a gene: 9. Germline lookup yields CDR1 SEHNR and CDR2 FQNEAQ (reference sequence). This CDR3 region has 13 residues. CDR3 DNA sequence: TGTGCCAACGGACTAGTTCAGGACGGGGAGCTGTTTTTT. Translation gives CANGLVQDGELFF.

The V call is TRBV5-6, the J call TRBJ2-7, with a weak D call TRBD1 (6 bases). The CDR3 runs to 14 residues. Germline V gene data show CDR1 as SGHDT and CDR2 as YYEEEE. V lost 5 bases to trimming and J lost 2 bases, with 14 bases between them. In DNA form, the CDR3 reads TGTGCCAGCAGGGAACAGGGTCGACCCTACGAGCAGTACTTC. Encoded protein: CASREQGRPYEQYF.

The chain joins TRBV5-4 to TRBJ2-7, with 7 bases matching TRBD1. J gave up 3 bases and V 2 bases, and 5 bases lay outside the gene matches. From germline, CDR1 is SGHNT and CDR2 YYREEE (reference sequence). CDR3 size: 14 residues. The CDR3, as DNA: TGTGCCAGCAGCTTCGGGACAGAAGGCTACGAGCAGTACTTC. It specifies CASSFGTEGYEQYF.

This clonotype has ten or more counts. The chain uses TRBV6-2 or TRBV6-3 and TRBJ2-7; no clear D gene. V shed 2 bases and J shed 4 bases, with 12 bases lying between them. Germline assignment: CDR1 MNHEY and CDR2 SVGEGT. The CDR3 runs to 14 residues. The CDR3 region is CASSYANPDYEQYF. For the CDR3, the DNA is TGTGCCAGCAGTTACGCCAATCCTGATTACGAGCAGTACTTC.

The rearrangement uses TRBV2 and TRBJ2-4; no definite D call. With 2 bases removed from V and 0 bases from J, the gap between germline ends came to 11 bases. CDR3 size: 16 residues. Germline values: CDR1 SNHLY, CDR2 FYNNEI. CDR3 in amino acids: CASSESGRLAKNIQYF. The CDR3 DNA follows: TGTGCCAGCAGTGAATCGGGTCGGCTAGCCAAAAACATTCAGTACTTC. Filled out from reference TRBV2 and TRBJ2-4, the complete variable domain reads EPEVTQTPSHQVTQMGQEVILRCVPISNHLYFYWYRQILGQKVEFLVSFYNNEISEKSEIFDDQFSVERPDGSNFTLKIRSTKLEDSAMYFCASSESGRLAKNIQYFGAGTRLSVL.

This clonotype was seen only once. V is TRBV6-1 and J is TRBJ1-1; D not resolved. CDR3 length: 17 amino acids. The germline V gene has CDR1 MNHNS and CDR2 SASEGT. Trimming pared 0 bases from V and 0 bases from J, leaving 14 bases between. CDR3 amino acids: CASSEARSIGMNTEAFF. The CDR3 nucleotides read TGTGCCAGCAGTGAAGCCCGAAGCATTGGTATGAACACTGAAGCTTTCTTT.

In this sample, this clonotype turned up a few times. The DNA of the CDR3 is TGTGCCAGCAGACTGGACATTCTATATGGCTACACCTTC. This codes for CASRLDILYGYTF. The rearrangement uses TRBV28 and TRBJ1-2; possible D gene TRBD1, 5 bases. Germline CDR1 and CDR2: MDHEN and SYDVKM. The V gene lost 6 bases and the J gene lost 5 bases, with 13 bases spanning the gap. The CDR3 contains 13 residues.

This clonotype was detected a few times. The rearrangement uses TRBV7-7 and TRBJ2-2; 8 bases are a match to TRBD2. The CDR3 extends over 16 amino acids. Looked up from germline, CDR1 is SSHAT and CDR2 is FNYEAQ (reference sequence). The CDR3 is CASSNRTRGAPGELFF. CDR3 in DNA: TGTGCTAGCTCTAACCGAACGCGGGGGGCGCCCGGGGAGCTGTTTTTT. Full variable domain (rest looked up from reference TRBV7-7 and TRBJ2-2): GAGVSQSPRYKVTKRGQDVTLRCDPISSHATLYWYQQALGQGPEFLTYFNYEAQPDKSGLPSDRFSAERPEGSISTLTIQRTEQRDSAMYRCASSNRTRGAPGELFFGEGSRLTVL.

There are a few counts of this clonotype. Here the CDR3 reads CASSDDPAQELGLMDTEAFF. The CDR3 DNA sequence: TGTGCCAGCAGTGACGACCCTGCACAGGAATTGGGGCTAATGGACACTGAAGCTTTCTTT. The chain has TRBV2 and TRBJ1-1; D possibly corresponds to TRBD1 (5 bases). The germline CDR1 and CDR2 sequences are SNHLY and FYNNEI. The CDR3 length is 20 residues. Trimming stripped 3 bases from V and 3 bases from J, with 29 bases between.

The V and J genes are TRBV3-1 and TRBJ2-5, with D possibly TRBD1 on 6 matching bases. The germline V gene has CDR1 LGHDT and CDR2 YNNKEL (reference sequence). The CDR3 has 17 residues. Deletions cut 1 base from V and 7 bases from J, with 22 bases between. The CDR3 sequence: CASSQARGRGSGATQYF. The CDR3 nucleotides read TGTGCCAGCAGCCAAGCTCGTGGCAGGGGATCAGGAGCGACCCAGTACTTC.

This chain uses TRBV19 with TRBJ2-1; TRBD2 matches 10 bases. V lost 6 bases and J lost 5; bases outside the gene matches: 7. This CDR3 comprises 15 residues. Germline-derived CDR1 and CDR2 are LNHDA and SQIVND (reference sequence). The CDR3 loop reads CASRRALAGDNEQFF. The CDR3 coding sequence is TGTGCCAGTAGAAGGGCCCTAGCGGGGGACAATGAGCAGTTCTTC.

As concerns this clonotype: A much bigger clone sits one base away, suggesting this may be a read error. The chain uses TRBV10-3 and TRBJ2-5; D gene uncertain. The V end was cut by 2 bases, the J end by 3 bases, with 1 base between. The CDR3 length is 11 residues. The germline V gene has CDR1 ENHRY and CDR2 SYGVKD. CDR3 sequence reads: CAISEEETQYF. In nucleotides, the CDR3 is TGTGCCATCAGTGAGGAAGAGACCCAGTACTTC.

In the case of this clonotype: Since no conserved phenylalanine or tryptophan closes the CDR3, a read error is the likely cause. This chain connects TRBV7-6 to TRBJ2-1, with D perhaps TRBD1 (6 bases). The V gene's germline CDR1 is SGHVS and CDR2 FNYEAQ. This CDR3 has 18 amino acids. The V end was cut by 2 bases, the J end by 4 bases, with 21 bases between. Here the CDR3 DNA reads TGTGCCAGCAGCTTACCCCCCGAACAGGGAAGTTTGTACAATGAGCAGTTCTTA. Translated: CASSLPPEQGSLYNEQFL.

The rearrangement joins TRBV6-1 to TRBJ2-2; no reliable D call. Trimming took 6 bases from V and 7 from J, leaving 12 bases between them. Germline V gene data show CDR1 as MNHNS and CDR2 as SASEGT. The CDR3 is made up of 13 amino acids. This CDR3 is CASRESYVGELFF. DNA for the CDR3: TGTGCCAGCAGAGAGAGTTACGTCGGGGAGCTGTTTTTT.

The chain combines TRBV29-1 with TRBJ1-4; 7 positions agree with TRBD1. V was pared by 4 bases and J by 7 bases, with 3 bases of the junction left unmatched. CDR1 and CDR2 from the germline V gene are SQVTM and ANQGSEA. This CDR3 comprises 12 residues. The chain's CDR3 is CSVGQGTEKLFF. As DNA, the CDR3 is TGCAGCGTTGGACAGGGAACTGAAAAACTGTTTTTT.

This chain joins TRBV7-6 and TRBJ2-7, with D maybe TRBD2 (5 bases). Germline lookup yields CDR1 SGHVS and CDR2 FNYEAQ. The CDR3 covers 12 residues. V was cut by 5 bases and J by 5 bases, with 10 bases left in between. In nucleotides, the CDR3 is TGTGCCAGCAGCATAGGACTTAACGAGCAGTACTTC. Its translation: CASSIGLNEQYF.

The rearrangement links TRBV5-4 to TRBJ2-1; D remains unclear. This CDR3 spans 13 amino acids. Germline loops: CDR1 SGHNT, CDR2 YYREEE (reference sequence). Trimming left V 1 base short and J 8 bases short, with 10 bases between. The CDR3 loop reads CASSLSWVDEQFF. CDR3 DNA sequence: TGTGCCAGCAGCTTGTCTTGGGTCGATGAGCAGTTCTTC.

The table lists this clonotype with a few counts. The chain links TRBV6-5 to TRBJ1-5; no clear D gene. From germline, CDR1 is MNHEY and CDR2 SVGAGI. Trimming shortened V by 4 bases and J by 0 bases, and 10 bases separated the two germline ends. This CDR3 contains 15 residues. In nucleotides, the CDR3 is TGTGCCAGCAGTTCGAACTGGCTTAGCAATCAGCCCCAGCATTTT. Its protein is CASSSNWLSNQPQHF.

This chain links TRBV7-9 with TRBJ1-5; D might be TRBD1 (6 bases). Germline V gene data show CDR1 as SEHNR and CDR2 as FQNEAQ (reference sequence). This CDR3 is built from 18 residues. The V end was cut by 4 bases, the J end by 1 base, with 20 bases between. Written as DNA, the CDR3 is TGTGCCAGCAGCTCGGGACATTTGAGCCCGTTAAGCAATCAGCCCCAGCATTTT. Translated, it gives CASSSGHLSPLSNQPQHF.